Sequencing of this TCR beta chain was carried out in a study of shared clonotypes between healthy human individuals. As regards this clone: What it binds is unknown.

In the naive CD8 group, cells lacked CD45RO and were positively selected for CCR7, so terminally differentiated effector memory CD45RA+ cells were left out. Study outcomes and limitations: A small donor pool kept down the genetic and exposure-history diversity that was represented.

Every immunoSEQ plate was one replicate of a subset's evenly spread DNA. Method: immunoSEQ multiplex PCR; TCRdb's copy keeps in-frame clones and lacks some. The repertoire consists of roughly 590,000 clones, with about 95% occurring once and the leading ten covering around 0.097%. The CDR3 is 14 residues long. Germline V gene lookup returns CDR1 SGHRS and CDR2 YFSETQ. V was clipped by 9 bases and J by 2 bases; unmatched bases: 7. Input material: naive CD8+ T cells sorted from blood. This sequence was found in a woman under 40 in good health. The V gene is TRBV5-1, the J gene TRBJ1-5, with TRBD1 matching over 8 bases. The CDR3: CANIGQGGNQPQHF. The CDR3 DNA follows: TGCGCCAACATCGGACAGGGTGGCAATCAGCCCCAGCATTTT. Looking up the rest from reference TRBV5-1 and TRBJ1-5 gives the full variable domain: KAGVTQTPRYLIKTRGQQVTLSCSPISGHRSVSWYQQTPGQGLQFLFEYFSETQRNKGNFPGRFSGRQFSNSRSEMNVSTLELGDSALYLCANIGQGGNQPQHFGDGTRLSIL.